This T cell receptor beta chain is from a study of blood T cells in healthy people across ages. Study observations and caveats: In long-lived donors, naive CD4+ cell counts and diversity exceeded those of aged donors.

Trimming cost V 6 bases and J 6 bases; bases outside gene matches: 14. There are 16 residues in the CDR3. Germline values: CDR1 SGHRS, CDR2 YFSETQ. On this clonotype: Its antigen is currently unknown.

Each donor gave approximately 9.1 milliliters of peripheral blood. A second PCR, run for about 7 to 12 cycles, used a sample-barcoded 5' primer plus a J-beta primer mix. A minimum of 2.5 million CDR3-containing paired-end reads was obtained for each sample. Using its own MiXCR run on the 5' RACE reads, TCRdb lists one record per CDR3 protein. The sample lists more than 650,000 distinct CDR3 sequences, approximately 21% seen once, with roughly 22% in the top ten. This chain connects TRBV5-1 to TRBJ2-1, with 8 bases matching TRBD2. This receptor was taken from a man aged 70 or older in good health. The sequencing input was blood. The CDR3 coding sequence is TGCGCCAGCATGGCTGCCAGCGGGAGCCCCAGCAATGAGCAGTTCTTC. It codes for CASMAASGSPSNEQFF.